The source of this T cell receptor beta chain is a study of Ad26.COV2.S vaccination and SARS-CoV-2 variants. Study summary: Ad26.COV2.S shots went into the muscle once or twice, 56 days apart.

Germline V gene data show CDR1 as SQVTM and CDR2 as ANQGSEA. V was cut by 6 bases and J by 8 bases, with 16 bases left in between. This CDR3 comprises 12 residues. Documented treatment: some 20 received Ad26.COV2.S at low or high dose, single or two shots; about 5 received placebo; per-sample allocation not given. Material that was analyzed had been drawn on day 63 after the first vaccine or placebo injection. The individual, an adult aged 18-55 years, was a donor in Boston. This clone was counted a single time. TCRdb's table, derived via immunoSEQ multiplex PCR, lists solely in-frame clones and lacks some. This table has about 680,000 clones, around 89% appearing once.

The TCR comes from a person between 18 and 59 years old who received the Ad26.COV2.S COVID-19 vaccine or a placebo. J is TRBJ1-1 and V is TRBV29-1; D gene uncertain. The sequenced sample was peripheral blood, obtained in a trial of Ad26.COV2.S vaccine versus placebo. Here the CDR3 reads CSVPWTSREAFF. In nucleotides, the CDR3 is TGCAGCGTACCCTGGACGTCTCGGGAAGCTTTCTTT.